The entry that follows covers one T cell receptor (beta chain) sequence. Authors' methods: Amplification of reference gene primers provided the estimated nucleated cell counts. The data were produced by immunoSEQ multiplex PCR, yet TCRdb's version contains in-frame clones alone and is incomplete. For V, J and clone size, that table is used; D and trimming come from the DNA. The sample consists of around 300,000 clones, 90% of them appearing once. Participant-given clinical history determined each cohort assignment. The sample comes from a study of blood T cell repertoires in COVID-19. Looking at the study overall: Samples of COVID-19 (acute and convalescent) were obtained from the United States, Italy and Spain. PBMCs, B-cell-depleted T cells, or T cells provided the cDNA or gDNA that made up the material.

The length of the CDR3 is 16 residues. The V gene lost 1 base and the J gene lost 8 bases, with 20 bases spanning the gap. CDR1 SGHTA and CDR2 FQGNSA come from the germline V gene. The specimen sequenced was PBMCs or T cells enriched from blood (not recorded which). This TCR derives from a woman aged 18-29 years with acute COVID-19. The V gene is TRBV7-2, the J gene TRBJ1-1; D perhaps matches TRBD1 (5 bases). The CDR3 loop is CASSLVSLGRDIEAFF. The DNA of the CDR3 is TGTGCCAGCAGCTTAGTCTCCTTGGGCAGGGATATAGAAGCTTTCTTT.